The 23 T cell receptor beta chains given below trace back to one sample, sequenced in a study of cytomegalovirus exposure and HLA in healthy donors. Primers: 60 Vbeta forward and 13 Jbeta reverse. The table came from immunoSEQ multiplex PCR; TCRdb's copy has only in-frame clones and leaves some out. The sample has about 120,000 clones; roughly 77% are singletons. The sequencing sample was made of PBMCs. The source of these receptors is a man aged 50-59 years in good health and CMV-seropositive.

V is TRBV18 and J is TRBJ1-2, with D tentatively TRBD1 (6 bases). The V end was cut by 6 bases, the J end by 1 base, with 18 bases between. The length of the CDR3 is 16 residues. Germline V CDR1 and CDR2: KGHSH, LQKENI. CDR3 DNA sequence: TGTGCCAGCTCCCCGCGCGAAAGGGACAATAACTATGGCTACACCTTC. This translates into CASSPRERDNNYGYTF.

The chain joins TRBV5-4 to TRBJ2-4, with a tentative D call TRBD2 (6 bases). CDR3 length equals 16 residues. Trimming cost V 2 bases and J 2 bases, with 14 bases left between them. CDR1 and CDR2 from the germline V gene are SGHNT and YYREEE (reference sequence). The CDR3 sequence is CASSLNGGVTKNIQYF. DNA of the CDR3: TGTGCCAGCAGCTTAAATGGAGGGGTGACCAAAAACATTCAGTACTTC.

The V gene is TRBV7-8, the J gene TRBJ2-7; D may be TRBD1 (5 bases). Per germline, CDR1 SGHVS and CDR2 FQNEAQ. The CDR3 spans 16 residues. With 4 bases removed from V and 2 bases from J, the gap between germline ends came to 18 bases. Here the CDR3 DNA reads TGTGCCAGCAGCTCTCAGTCGGACATATACCCCTACGAGCAGTACTTC. This gives the protein CASSSQSDIYPYEQYF.

The gene calls are TRBV2 and TRBJ2-5; perhaps TRBD1 as D (6 bases). Germline values: CDR1 SNHLY, CDR2 FYNNEI. The CDR3 has 13 amino acids. The V end was cut by 8 bases, the J end by 5 bases, with 15 bases between. CDR3 coding DNA: TGTGCCAGCTCCAGGGGAGTGATGGAGACCCAGTACTTC. This codes for CASSRGVMETQYF.

The chain recombines TRBV9 with TRBJ2-2; 12 positions agree with TRBD2. Germline trimming cut 3 bases from V and 1 base from J; bases unmatched to any gene: 1. The CDR3 totals 16 residues. The V gene's germline CDR1 is SGDLS and CDR2 YYNGEE. CDR3 sequence: CASSALAGGNTGELFF. CDR3 DNA: TGTGCCAGCAGCGCACTAGCGGGGGGGAACACCGGGGAGCTGTTTTTT.

J is TRBJ1-1 and V is TRBV11-3; 9 nucleotides line up with TRBD1. J gave up 11 bases and V 5 bases, and 9 bases lay outside the gene matches. The CDR3 extends over 13 amino acids. Per germline, CDR1 SGHNT and CDR2 YENEEA. CDR3 sequence reads: CASSLTGTGNAFF. The CDR3 coding sequence is TGTGCCAGCAGCCTGACCGGGACAGGGAATGCTTTCTTT.

This chain links TRBV10-2 with TRBJ2-4, with 8 bases matching TRBD2. The CDR3 has 18 amino acids. The germline gives CDR1 WSHSY, CDR2 SAAADI. The junction had 11 bases not matched to a gene; V was cut back by 3 bases and J by 1 base. The CDR3 loop is CASSEYGRAFMAKNIQYF. As DNA, the CDR3 is TGCGCCAGCAGTGAATACGGGAGGGCCTTTATGGCCAAAAACATTCAGTACTTC.

The rearrangement uses TRBV4-2 and TRBJ2-1, with TRBD2 matching 8 bases. With 0 bases clipped from V and 0 bases from J, the junction kept 13 bases outside the gene matches. CDR3 length equals 20 residues. Germline V gene lookup returns CDR1 LGHNA and CDR2 YNFKEQ. The CDR3 coding sequence is TGTGCCAGCAGCCAAGATCCTGTGGCTAGCGGGCCCTACTCCTACAATGAGCAGTTCTTC. Its protein is CASSQDPVASGPYSYNEQFF.

This sequence joins TRBV5-1 and TRBJ2-7; perhaps TRBD1 as D (6 bases). This CDR3 is built from 17 residues. Germline V gene sequence: CDR1 SGHRS, CDR2 YFSETQ. Trimming took 1 base from V and 5 from J, leaving 22 bases between them. The CDR3 protein is CASSLLFLQGVGDEQYF. The CDR3 DNA reads as TGCGCCAGCAGCTTGCTCTTTTTACAGGGAGTAGGCGACGAGCAGTACTTC.

The chain joins TRBV6-5 to TRBJ1-5; D may be TRBD1 (6 bases). The germline V gene has CDR1 MNHEY and CDR2 SVGAGI. The CDR3 covers 16 residues. The ends were cut back, 0 bases at V and 1 base at J, with 10 bases in the middle. The CDR3 DNA sequence: TGTGCCAGCAGTTACTCTCGGGGGGCCAGCAATCAGCCCCAGCATTTT. As protein: CASSYSRGASNQPQHF.

The chain uses TRBV5-6 and TRBJ1-4, with D perhaps TRBD1 (6 bases). The CDR3 spans 15 residues. CDR1 is SGHDT, CDR2 YYEEEE, per germline. Trimming removed 3 bases at V and 6 bases at J, with 15 bases between. This chain's CDR3 is CASSSIREGDEKLFF. The CDR3 DNA reads as TGTGCCAGCAGCTCCATCCGGGAGGGGGATGAAAAACTGTTTTTT.

This clone has just a few counts. This chain uses TRBV27 with TRBJ1-5; a possible D gene is TRBD1 (5 bases). V was pared by 4 bases and J by 3 bases, with 13 bases between. The germline gives CDR1 MNHEY, CDR2 SMNVEV (reference sequence). This CDR3 contains 15 residues. The DNA of the CDR3 is TGTGCCAGCAGTTGGGGGGGACCTCACAATCAGCCCCAGCATTTT. It encodes CASSWGGPHNQPQHF.

V gene TRBV27 combines with J gene TRBJ2-7; possible D gene TRBD2, 5 bases. The V gene lost 3 bases and the J gene lost 1 base, with 13 bases spanning the gap. The CDR3 has 15 residues. Germline-derived CDR1 and CDR2 are MNHEY and SMNVEV (reference sequence). The CDR3 coding sequence is TGTGCCAGCAGTTTCATGGGAGTTGAGTCCTACGAGCAGTACTTC. It translates to CASSFMGVESYEQYF.

The chain is built from TRBV5-1 and TRBJ2-3; D ambiguous. Germline values: CDR1 SGHRS, CDR2 YFSETQ. CDR3 size: 12 residues. V lost 2 bases to trimming and J lost 2 bases, with 3 bases between them. The DNA for the CDR3 is TGCGCCAGCAGCTTCAACACAGATACGCAGTATTTT. Protein: CASSFNTDTQYF. The full variable domain, its missing parts supplied by reference TRBV5-1 and TRBJ2-3, is KAGVTQTPRYLIKTRGQQVTLSCSPISGHRSVSWYQQTPGQGLQFLFEYFSETQRNKGNFPGRFSGRQFSNSRSEMNVSTLELGDSALYLCASSFNTDTQYFGPGTRLTVL.

V is TRBV27 and J is TRBJ1-1; D is possibly TRBD1 (5 bases). This CDR3 is built from 15 residues. Germline V gene data show CDR1 as MNHEY and CDR2 as SMNVEV (reference sequence). The V end lost 3 bases, the J end lost 2 bases, and 13 bases lay between the germline ends. The CDR3 region is CASSLRGGGNTEAFF. In DNA, the CDR3 is TGTGCCAGCAGTTTGCGGGGGGGAGGAAACACTGAAGCTTTCTTT.

The chain uses TRBV7-6 and TRBJ2-3; D is uncertain. Trimming pared 5 bases from V and 3 bases from J, leaving 9 bases between. Germline CDR1 reads SGHVS; CDR2 reads FNYEAQ. The CDR3 has 13 amino acids. Here the CDR3 reads CASSLLVTDTQYF. The CDR3 DNA is TGTGCCAGCAGCCTGCTAGTTACAGATACGCAGTATTTT.

This clone was counted a few times. This chain links TRBV18 with TRBJ2-3; the D gene is possibly TRBD1 (6 bases). Germline CDR1 is KGHSH and CDR2 is LQKENI. Trimming pared 0 bases from V and 1 base from J, leaving 14 bases between. This CDR3 contains 17 residues. CDR3 sequence: CASSPPFLQGGTDTQYF. CDR3 in DNA: TGTGCCAGCTCACCACCGTTTTTACAGGGCGGCACAGATACGCAGTATTTT.

This clone was recorded once. The chain recombines TRBV20-1 with TRBJ1-1; D is unclear. V lost 0 bases and J 10 bases, leaving 3 bases between the germline ends. Germline V gene sequence: CDR1 DFQATT, CDR2 SNEGSKA (reference sequence). The CDR3 is 9 residues long. The CDR3 DNA is TGCAGTGCTAGAGATCGAGCTTTCTTT. Translated, it gives CSARDRAFF.

The chain couples TRBV5-1 to TRBJ1-2; D may be TRBD1 (6 bases). CDR1 SGHRS and CDR2 YFSETQ come from the germline V gene. Trimming left V 0 bases short and J 7 bases short, with 16 bases between. This CDR3 is 15 amino acids long. CDR3 in DNA: TGCGCCAGCAGCTTGGCTTGGGGGGCTAGCGGTGGCTACACCTTC. This sequence encodes CASSLAWGASGGYTF.

This clone showed up just once. The chain couples TRBV5-1 to TRBJ2-3; maybe TRBD2 (5 bases). The CDR3 contains 15 residues. V was shortened by 0 bases and J by 7 bases, with 15 bases between the two germline ends. Germline assignment: CDR1 SGHRS and CDR2 YFSETQ. The DNA of the CDR3 is TGCGCCAGCAGCTTGGCGCCAGTCCGGGAAAATACGCAGTATTTT. The encoded protein is CASSLAPVRENTQYF. Together with reference TRBV5-1 and TRBJ2-3, the CDR3 gives the full variable domain: KAGVTQTPRYLIKTRGQQVTLSCSPISGHRSVSWYQQTPGQGLQFLFEYFSETQRNKGNFPGRFSGRQFSNSRSEMNVSTLELGDSALYLCASSLAPVRENTQYFGPGTRLTVL.

The chain links TRBV19 to TRBJ1-2; 11 bases line up with TRBD1. This CDR3 contains 14 residues. Germline V lookup: CDR1 LNHDA, CDR2 SQIVND (reference sequence). V lost 5 bases to trimming and J lost 7 bases; unmatched junction nucleotides: 6. CDR3 nucleotides: TGTGCCAGTAGTCAATGGACAGGGGGCTCTGGCTACACCTTC. Protein: CASSQWTGGSGYTF.

The CDR3 reads CASSFDRDNQPQHF. In DNA form, the CDR3 reads TGTGCCAGCAGTTTCGACAGGGACAATCAGCCCCAGCATTTT. The chain links TRBV7-9 to TRBJ1-5, with 7 bases lining up with TRBD1. The CDR3 spans 14 residues. The trim removed 6 bases at V and 3 bases at J, leaving 5 bases unmatched. Germline V lookup: CDR1 SEHNR, CDR2 FQNEAQ (reference sequence).

The chain employs TRBV25-1 and TRBJ1-2; D ambiguous. The germline V and J ends were trimmed by 1 base and 1 base, with 7 bases remaining between them. CDR1 is MGHDK and CDR2 is SYGVNS in the germline V gene. The CDR3 spans 14 residues. CDR3 coding DNA: TGTGCCAGCAGTGAATTGAGGGATAACTATGGCTACACCTTC. Translating it yields CASSELRDNYGYTF.